This TCR beta chain is drawn from a study of human T cells and chemical hapten exposure. Study background: On roughly 2 cm by roughly 2 cm of upper inner arm skin, sensitization was performed with 2% DPC.

Study-wide results and limits: Following DPC sensitization, TCRs present above 1 in 1000 frequency showed no change. Compared to controls, expanded TCRs made significantly more large clusters of similar CDR3s.

The library attached unique molecular identifiers to individual cDNA molecules. Each CDR3 protein gets one entry after TCRdb re-called the RACE reads with MiXCR. The data contain a few hundred thousand distinct CDR3 sequences, around 7.3% of them seen just once; the ten biggest clones take up 0.9% to 1.5%. This clonotype was picked up a small number of times. The antigen is not known. This CDR3 region has 17 residues. Germline V gene sequence: CDR1 SGHTA, CDR2 FQGNSA. V lost 2 bases, J lost 2 bases, and 17 bases lay in between. This sample's time point: pre-sensitization, week 0. Treatment meaning: therapeutic diphenylcyclopropenone sensitization with weekly scalp DPC.

The V and J genes are TRBV7-2 and TRBJ2-3; D gene ambiguous. The source is a man younger than 30 with alopecia areata. Some clones in this sample may be carry-over from other donors' samples. Specimen: whole blood, collected in connection with sensitization to the hapten diphenylcyclopropenone (DPC). CDR3 DNA sequence: TGTGCCAGCAGCTTACCCGCTGGGCCAGAACTCACAGATACGCAGTATTTT. This sequence encodes CASSLPAGPELTDTQYF.